Presented here are 19 T cell receptor beta chains from one specimen sequenced in a study of T cell responses to AZD1222 COVID-19 vaccine. The protocol was immunoSEQ multiplex PCR, while the TCRdb copy is restricted to in-frame clones and leaves out a portion. The sample lists about 140,000 clones, about 87% occurring once. The sequencing used peripheral blood, collected on day 0 of AZD1222 vaccination. Every receptor here comes from an adult in good health.

The J gene is TRBJ1-1, the V gene TRBV2; no firm D call. Germline V lookup: CDR1 SNHLY, CDR2 FYNNEI. The length of the CDR3 is 13 residues. V gave up 2 bases and J gave up 1 base, with 5 bases separating them. As DNA, the CDR3 is TGTGCCAGCAGTGAACCACCGAACACTGAAGCTTTCTTT. This sequence encodes CASSEPPNTEAFF.

The chain employs TRBV5-6 and TRBJ1-3; D uncertain. The CDR3 loop spans 13 amino acids. V was trimmed by 7 bases and J by 2 bases, leaving 10 bases between them. Germline lookup yields CDR1 SGHDT and CDR2 YYEEEE. CDR3 DNA sequence: TGTGCCAGCGGACTTAAACCTGGAAACACCATATATTTT. This sequence encodes CASGLKPGNTIYF.

The chain employs TRBV30 and TRBJ1-4; 11 nucleotides match TRBD1. CDR3 length: 16 amino acids. Per germline, CDR1 GTSNPN and CDR2 SVGIG (reference sequence). Trimming cost V 2 bases and J 2 bases; bases outside gene matches: 4. This CDR3 is CAWSRTGGPTNEKLFF. The CDR3 DNA reads TGTGCCTGGAGTCGGACAGGGGGCCCGACTAATGAAAAACTGTTTTTT.

The chain is built from TRBV5-1 and TRBJ2-7; TRBD1 might be the D (6 bases). Per germline, CDR1 SGHRS and CDR2 YFSETQ. V lost 0 bases and J lost 2, with 18 bases in between. CDR3 length: 17 amino acids. The DNA of the CDR3 is TGCGCCAGCAGCTTGGGTTCCCGGGGACAAACCACCTACGAGCAGTACTTC. This codes for CASSLGSRGQTTYEQYF.

V is TRBV4-3 and J is TRBJ2-1, with 11 bases aligning to TRBD2. The CDR3 is 17 amino acids. Germline CDR1 LGHNA, CDR2 YSLEER. V lost 3 bases and J lost 1; bases outside the gene matches: 5. CDR3 nucleotides: TGCGCCAGCAGCCAGGCGACTAGCGGGGTTTCCTACAATGAGCAGTTCTTC. Protein sequence: CASSQATSGVSYNEQFF.

The chain recombines TRBV28 with TRBJ1-5; D not resolved. Trimming removed 8 bases from V and 1 base from J, with 15 bases in between. Germline assignment: CDR1 MDHEN and CDR2 SYDVKM. CDR3 length: 15 residues. CDR3 coding DNA: TGTGCCAGCTTCTCCGCCGCGACAAGCAATCAGCCCCAGCATTTT. Residues: CASFSAATSNQPQHF.

This clone is a singleton in its sample. The CDR3 spells CASSQAGTGVAKNIQYF. In DNA form, the CDR3 reads TGTGCCAGCAGCCAAGCCGGGACAGGGGTAGCCAAAAACATTCAGTACTTC. The chain employs TRBV14 and TRBJ2-4; 10 nucleotides match TRBD1. The germline V gene has CDR1 SGHDN and CDR2 FVKESK. Trimming removed 1 base from V and 0 bases from J; junction bases left unmatched: 3. This CDR3 contains 17 residues.

The rearrangement joins TRBV5-5 to TRBJ1-2, with D uncertain. Trimming shortened V by 0 bases and J by 4 bases, and 10 bases separated the two germline ends. The CDR3 spans 14 residues. The germline V gene encodes CDR1 SGHKS and CDR2 YYEKEE (reference sequence). The CDR3 coding sequence is TGTGCCAGCAGCTTGGCATGGGAGAGCTATGGCTACACCTTC. Translated, it gives CASSLAWESYGYTF.

The chain is built from TRBV24-1 and TRBJ2-7; D is perhaps TRBD1 (6 bases). Germline assignment: CDR1 KGHDR and CDR2 SFDVKD. This CDR3 is 16 amino acids long. Trimming cost V 2 bases and J 2 bases, with 15 bases left between them. In nucleotides, the CDR3 is TGTGCCACCAGTGATTCGCGGACAGATACCCCCTACGAGCAGTACTTC. Encoded protein: CATSDSRTDTPYEQYF.

This rearrangement joins TRBV2 to TRBJ1-5, with D perhaps TRBD1 (5 bases). The CDR3 is 15 residues long. The germline gives CDR1 SNHLY, CDR2 FYNNEI. V lost 4 bases and J 3 bases, leaving 13 bases between the germline ends. The CDR3 nucleotides are TGTGCCAGCAGTGTGGGCCGGGGACCCAATCAGCCCCAGCATTTT. Protein product: CASSVGRGPNQPQHF. The full variable domain, its missing parts supplied by reference TRBV2 and TRBJ1-5, is EPEVTQTPSHQVTQMGQEVILRCVPISNHLYFYWYRQILGQKVEFLVSFYNNEISEKSEIFDDQFSVERPDGSNFTLKIRSTKLEDSAMYFCASSVGRGPNQPQHFGDGTRLSIL.

The V and J genes are TRBV5-8 and TRBJ1-5; 12 nucleotides match TRBD1. The CDR3 runs to 16 residues. Germline CDR1 SGHTS, CDR2 YDEGEE. Losses at the gene ends were 0 bases for V and 6 bases for J; bases not matched to a gene: 4. CDR3 loop: CASSLETGQGAQPQHF. CDR3 bases: TGTGCCAGCAGCTTGGAAACGGGACAGGGGGCTCAGCCCCAGCATTTT. The variable domain in full, with the rest retrieved from reference TRBV5-8 and TRBJ1-5, is EAGVTQSPTHLIKTRGQQATLRCSPISGHTSVYWYQQALGLGLQFLLWYDEGEERNRGNFPPRFSGRQFPNYSSELNVNALELEDSALYLCASSLETGQGAQPQHFGDGTRLSIL.

The chain carries TRBV6-2 or TRBV6-3 and TRBJ1-5; perhaps TRBD1 as D (6 bases). Trimming stripped 5 bases from V and 5 bases from J, with 13 bases between. Germline V lookup: CDR1 MNHEY, CDR2 SVGEGT. CDR3 length: 14 residues. The CDR3 loop reads CASSGGGAHQPQHF. CDR3 bases: TGTGCCAGCAGTGGCGGGGGGGCCCATCAGCCCCAGCATTTT.

The rearrangement links TRBV11-1 to TRBJ1-1; D is perhaps TRBD1 (5 bases). The CDR3 consists of 16 residues. Deletions cut 5 bases from V and 0 bases from J, with 16 bases between. CDR1 and CDR2 (germline): SGHAT, FQDESV (reference sequence). The CDR3 nucleotides read TGTGCCAGCAGCCCCCGCCTGACAGTCATGAACACTGAAGCTTTCTTT. This encodes CASSPRLTVMNTEAFF.

This clone was recorded once. The chain couples TRBV30 to TRBJ2-7; D gene ambiguous. CDR3 size: 13 residues. V lost 4 bases, J lost 2 bases, and 12 bases lay in between. Germline V gives CDR1 GTSNPN, CDR2 SVGIG (reference sequence). The CDR3 region is CAWTRDGTYEQYF. In DNA form, the CDR3 reads TGTGCCTGGACCCGTGACGGAACCTACGAGCAGTACTTC.

The rearrangement uses TRBV21-1 and TRBJ2-7; the DNA was not compared with TRBD2, the D call given in the table. TRBV21-1 is described as a pseudogene. The CDR3 totals 18 residues. The DNA of the CDR3 is TGTGCCAGCAGCAAACGGATTCCACAGCGGGAGCTAGCCTACGAGCAGTACTTC. It yields the protein CASSKRIPQRELAYEQYF.

CDR3 sequence reads: CASNRGHGYGYTF. CDR3 nucleotide sequence: TGTGCCAGCAATAGAGGACACGGCTATGGCTACACCTTC. V and J are TRBV6-5 and TRBJ1-2; the D gene is possibly TRBD1 (5 bases). Trimming took off 7 bases at V and 4 bases at J, with 13 bases between the two ends. Germline CDR1 and CDR2: MNHEY and SVGAGI. The CDR3 runs 13 residues.

This rearrangement joins TRBV29-1 to TRBJ1-1, with 10 bases lining up with TRBD1. J was trimmed by 3 bases and V by 6 bases; bases with no gene match: 4. Germline CDR1 reads SQVTM; CDR2 reads ANQGSEA. The CDR3 covers 13 residues. CDR3: CSVGTGVDTEAFF. For the CDR3, the DNA is TGCAGCGTGGGGACAGGGGTGGACACTGAAGCTTTCTTT.

DNA of the CDR3: TGTGCCAGCTTCGGGGACGGTACCTACGAGCAGTACTTC. Translation: CASFGDGTYEQYF. The J gene is TRBJ2-7, the V gene TRBV28, with D perhaps being TRBD1 or TRBD2 (5 bases each). The CDR3 runs 13 residues. V was clipped by 8 bases and J by 2 bases, with 13 bases between them. Germline V gene data show CDR1 as MDHEN and CDR2 as SYDVKM.

The rearrangement uses TRBV11-2 and TRBJ1-6; 8 positions match TRBD1. The V gene end was trimmed by 1 base and the J gene end by 8 bases; junction bases not matched to a gene: 7. Germline loops: CDR1 SGHAT, CDR2 FQNNGV. The CDR3 extends over 16 amino acids. The CDR3 loop is CASSLATGTGHSPLHF. CDR3 coding DNA: TGTGCCAGCAGCTTAGCTACCGGGACAGGTCATTCACCCCTCCACTTT.